The 28 T cell receptor beta chains below all came from one sample that was sequenced in a study of cytotoxic CD8 clonotypes in ibrutinib-treated CLL. Libraries were prepared by immunoSEQ multiplex PCR; TCRdb keeps only in-frame clonotypes and omits some of them. This sample carries 150,000 to 200,000 clones, 70% to 90% of them seen once, and the ten largest clones take more than 2.5%. Sequenced here: PBMCs, sampled at disease progression, from a patient treated with ibrutinib. Receptors were obtained from a human donor with chronic lymphocytic leukemia.

V and J are TRBV7-2 and TRBJ2-5, with a possible D match to TRBD2 (5 bases). This CDR3 contains 15 residues. The V end lost 4 bases, the J end lost 5 bases, and 17 bases lay between the germline ends. From germline, CDR1 is SGHTA and CDR2 FQGNSA. The CDR3 spells CASSSDGSGVETQYF. The DNA of the CDR3 is TGTGCCAGCAGCTCAGATGGGAGTGGGGTCGAGACCCAGTACTTC.

The V and J genes are TRBV7-8 and TRBJ2-2; D possibly corresponds to TRBD1 (6 bases). Per germline, CDR1 SGHVS and CDR2 FQNEAQ. The CDR3 has 15 residues. V shed 7 bases and J shed 1 base, with 13 bases lying between them. The CDR3 coding sequence is TGTGCCAGCAAGACCACGGGACAGAACACCGGGGAGCTGTTTTTT. As protein: CASKTTGQNTGELFF.

V gene TRBV28 combines with J gene TRBJ1-5, with 7 bases aligning to TRBD1. CDR1 is MDHEN, CDR2 SYDVKM, per germline. The CDR3 has 17 residues. The V and J ends lost 8 bases and 0 bases, in that order; junction bases with no gene match: 13. CDR3 protein: CASLNRGPPYSNQPQHF. The CDR3 bases are TGTGCCAGCCTAAACAGGGGCCCCCCATATAGCAATCAGCCCCAGCATTTT.

The chain uses TRBV5-1 and TRBJ1-2; the D is unclear. The CDR3 totals 15 residues. V lost 1 base and J 6 bases, leaving 16 bases between the germline ends. Germline V gene sequence: CDR1 SGHRS, CDR2 YFSETQ. The CDR3 spells CASSLYPGSTDGYTF. CDR3 nucleotide sequence: TGCGCCAGCAGCTTGTATCCGGGTAGTACGGATGGCTACACCTTC.

The chain recombines TRBV6-6 with TRBJ1-2, with D tentatively TRBD1 (5 bases). V lost 2 bases and J 3 bases, leaving 16 bases between the germline ends. Germline V gene data show CDR1 as MNHNY and CDR2 as SVGAGI (reference sequence). The CDR3 totals 16 residues. The CDR3 sequence is CASSYGGGGKDYGYTF. As DNA, the CDR3 is TGTGCCAGCAGTTACGGCGGTGGGGGTAAAGACTATGGCTACACCTTC.

The gene calls are TRBV7-3 and TRBJ1-5, with D uncertain. CDR3 length equals 14 residues. Germline values: CDR1 SGHTA, CDR2 FQGTGA. V was clipped by 2 bases and J by 1 base, with 6 bases between them. The CDR3: CASSLAGSNQPQHF. CDR3 sequence (DNA): TGTGCCAGCAGCTTAGCCGGCAGCAATCAGCCCCAGCATTTT.

The rearrangement uses TRBV9 and TRBJ2-3; no clear D gene. The germline V and J ends were trimmed by 0 bases and 0 bases, with 5 bases remaining between them. The length of the CDR3 is 14 residues. Germline values: CDR1 SGDLS, CDR2 YYNGEE. The CDR3 nucleotides are TGTGCCAGCAGCGTAGTCGGGAGCACAGATACGCAGTATTTT. Amino acids: CASSVVGSTDTQYF.

The J gene is TRBJ2-7, the V gene TRBV21-1. TRBV21-1 is marked as a pseudogene. The CDR3 extends over 14 amino acids. The CDR3 loop is CASSPPGRPYEQYF. The CDR3 DNA is TGTGCCAGCAGCCCCCCGGGCCGGCCCTACGAGCAGTACTTC.

This chain connects TRBV4-2 to TRBJ2-7, with a tentative D call TRBD1 (6 bases). Trimming left V 2 bases short and J 2 bases short, with 16 bases between. Germline CDR1 and CDR2: LGHNA and YNFKEQ. This CDR3 spans 16 amino acids. The CDR3 coding sequence is TGTGCCAGCAGCCAAACAACGGGACATTACGCCTACGAGCAGTACTTC. This gives the protein CASSQTTGHYAYEQYF.

The CDR3 coding sequence is TGCGCCAGCAGTGAGTCAGGTGGGCTGAATGGCTACACCTTC. Protein product: CASSESGGLNGYTF. The V gene is TRBV10-2, the J gene TRBJ1-2; D gene ambiguous. With 0 bases removed from V and 6 bases from J, the gap between germline ends came to 11 bases. This CDR3 has 14 amino acids. The germline gives CDR1 WSHSY, CDR2 SAAADI.

J is TRBJ2-7 and V is TRBV28; D perhaps matches TRBD2 (5 bases). V was clipped by 2 bases and J by 1 base, with 15 bases between them. CDR3 length: 16 residues. Germline loops: CDR1 MDHEN, CDR2 SYDVKM. The CDR3 is CASSLLGGSRSYEQYF. CDR3 nucleotides: TGTGCCAGCAGTTTACTGGGTGGGAGCCGATCCTACGAGCAGTACTTC.

V is TRBV15 and J is TRBJ2-7; possibly TRBD1 or TRBD2 for D (5 bases each). This CDR3 is 15 amino acids long. The ends were cut back, 2 bases at V and 4 bases at J, with 15 bases in the middle. Germline CDR1 is LNHNV and CDR2 is YYDKDF (reference sequence). CDR3 protein: CATSRSDWDGYEQYF. The CDR3 DNA reads TGTGCCACCAGCAGATCCGATTGGGACGGATACGAGCAGTACTTC.

This chain uses TRBV28 with TRBJ1-1; D might be TRBD1 (5 bases). Trimming shortened V by 4 bases and J by 6 bases, and 15 bases separated the two germline ends. The CDR3 covers 14 residues. The germline gives CDR1 MDHEN, CDR2 SYDVKM. CDR3 in amino acids: CASSSSGGLSEAFF. CDR3 nucleotides: TGTGCCAGCAGTTCCTCGGGGGGTCTCTCTGAAGCTTTCTTT.

The chain combines TRBV7-3 with TRBJ2-7; 7 bases align to TRBD1. J gave up 5 bases and V 7 bases, and 8 bases lay outside the gene matches. Per the germline V gene, CDR1 is SGHTA and CDR2 is FQGTGA. The CDR3 totals 13 residues. The CDR3 here is CASTTTGIHEQYF. CDR3 bases: TGTGCCAGCACCACGACAGGGATACACGAGCAGTACTTC.

This rearrangement joins TRBV6-1 to TRBJ2-7; D not certain. The CDR3 spans 15 residues. Trimming took off 7 bases at V and 4 bases at J, with 20 bases between the two ends. Germline V gene sequence: CDR1 MNHNS, CDR2 SASEGT. DNA for the CDR3: TGTGCCAGCACCGAACTGGCGGCCCTAGGGTACGAGCAGTACTTC. Translating it yields CASTELAALGYEQYF.

CDR3 sequence (DNA): TGTGCCAGCAGTTGGGATAGCGGGAATGAGCAGTTCTTC. Residues: CASSWDSGNEQFF. The chain couples TRBV27 to TRBJ2-1, with TRBD2 matching 7 bases. This CDR3 is 13 amino acids long. V dropped 4 bases and J dropped 7; count of bases not matched to a gene: 4. Germline V gives CDR1 MNHEY, CDR2 SMNVEV (reference sequence).

The genes are TRBV7-2 and TRBJ1-5; a weak D match, TRBD1 (5 bases). CDR1 is SGHTA and CDR2 is FQGNSA in the germline V gene. Trimming took 5 bases from V and 6 from J, leaving 17 bases between them. The CDR3 spans 15 residues. CDR3 residues: CASSPGPSFSQPQHF. The CDR3 DNA is TGTGCCAGCAGCCCGGGGCCCAGCTTTAGTCAGCCCCAGCATTTT.

The chain recombines TRBV9 with TRBJ2-5, with TRBD2 matching over 7 bases. Trimming cost V 3 bases and J 5 bases; bases outside gene matches: 7. Germline V gene sequence: CDR1 SGDLS, CDR2 YYNGEE. The CDR3 extends over 14 amino acids. CDR3 loop: CASSERLARETQYF. The DNA of the CDR3 is TGTGCCAGCAGCGAACGACTAGCTCGCGAGACCCAGTACTTC.

The genes are TRBV6-5 and TRBJ2-1; D not certain. V was pared by 6 bases and J by 5 bases, with 14 bases between. Germline CDR1 reads MNHEY; CDR2 reads SVGAGI. The CDR3 consists of 14 residues. This chain's CDR3 is CASRLRAEHNEQFF. CDR3 DNA sequence: TGTGCCAGCAGACTCCGGGCAGAACACAATGAGCAGTTCTTC.

The rearrangement joins TRBV28 to TRBJ2-1, with TRBD2 identical over 14 bases. V lost 5 bases and J lost 0; bases outside the gene matches: 15. Germline V gene lookup returns CDR1 MDHEN and CDR2 SYDVKM. This CDR3 is 21 amino acids long. In DNA form, the CDR3 reads TGTGCCAGCAGTGGCTTGGGACTAGCGGGAGTGGGTTGGAGCTCCTACAATGAGCAGTTCTTC. Translated, it gives CASSGLGLAGVGWSSYNEQFF.

This chain connects TRBV13 to TRBJ2-1; D is possibly TRBD2 (6 bases). V lost 3 bases and J lost 4, with 13 bases in between. Germline CDR1 reads PRHDT; CDR2 reads FYEKMQ (reference sequence). The CDR3 totals 15 residues. The CDR3 DNA reads TGTGCCAGCAGCTTCTTCGCGGGACCTTACAATGAGCAGTTCTTC. It yields the protein CASSFFAGPYNEQFF.

The rearrangement uses TRBV5-1 and TRBJ2-7; no clear D. Trimming removed 0 bases at V and 2 bases at J, with 15 bases between. CDR3 size: 16 residues. The germline gives CDR1 SGHRS, CDR2 YFSETQ. CDR3: CASSLAYSAAPYEQYF. CDR3 nucleotides: TGCGCCAGCAGCTTGGCATATTCGGCGGCTCCCTACGAGCAGTACTTC.

The V gene is TRBV6-7, the J gene TRBJ1-2, with 7 bases identical to TRBD1. TRBV6-7 is identified as an open reading frame with a role that is uncertain. V was clipped by 7 bases and J by 5 bases; unmatched bases: 22. The CDR3 extends over 18 amino acids. The CDR3 loop reads CASTPGCGGDRGSYGYTF. The CDR3 DNA is TGTGCCAGCACCCCAGGGTGCGGGGGGGACAGAGGAAGTTATGGCTACACCTTC.

This rearrangement joins TRBV5-8 to TRBJ1-2; 7 positions match TRBD1. V shed 4 bases and J 5 bases; nucleotides not matched to a gene: 11. Germline lookup yields CDR1 SGHTS and CDR2 YDEGEE. The CDR3 loop spans 15 amino acids. CDR3 loop: CASSVPGQFFYGYTF. The CDR3 nucleotides read TGTGCCAGCAGCGTCCCGGGACAGTTCTTTTATGGCTACACCTTC.

The genes are TRBV4-3 and TRBJ2-3; tentatively, D is TRBD2 (5 bases). The CDR3 is 16 residues long. The V end lost 4 bases, the J end lost 0 bases, and 14 bases lay between the germline ends. Germline lookup yields CDR1 LGHNA and CDR2 YSLEER. The CDR3 loop is CASSLDRRGSTDTQYF. The CDR3 DNA reads TGCGCCAGCAGCCTGGACCGTCGGGGAAGCACAGATACGCAGTATTTT.

In DNA form, the CDR3 reads TGTGCCAGTAGTATCCCCGTTGGAGATGAGCAGTTCTTC. It codes for CASSIPVGDEQFF. The chain employs TRBV19 and TRBJ2-1; D unclear. CDR1 and CDR2 (germline): LNHDA, SQIVND (reference sequence). V gave up 3 bases and J gave up 8 bases, with 11 bases separating them. This CDR3 region has 13 residues. The full variable domain, rest sourced from reference TRBV19 and TRBJ2-1, is DGGITQSPKYLFRKEGQNVTLSCEQNLNHDAMYWYRQDPGQGLRLIYYSQIVNDFQKGDIAEGYSVSREKKESFPLTVTSAQKNPTAFYLCASSIPVGDEQFFGPGTRLTVL.

This sequence joins TRBV28 and TRBJ1-1; a weak D match, TRBD1 (6 bases). The CDR3 consists of 14 residues. The germline CDR1 and CDR2 sequences are MDHEN and SYDVKM. Trimming took 5 bases from V and 3 from J, leaving 13 bases between them. In DNA, the CDR3 is TGTGCCAGCAGTCCCCCAGGGGATGACACTGAAGCTTTCTTT. Amino acids: CASSPPGDDTEAFF.

The chain employs TRBV11-2 and TRBJ2-3; the match to TRBD1 covers 11 bases. CDR1 is SGHAT, CDR2 FQNNGV, per germline. V was clipped by 5 bases and J by 8 bases; unmatched bases: 6. The CDR3 has 14 amino acids. The CDR3, as DNA: TGTGCCAGCAGCCCGGACAGGGGGCATGTTACGCAGTATTTT. This sequence encodes CASSPDRGHVTQYF.